Shown below are 5 T cell receptor beta chains from a single sample sequenced in a study of blood T cell repertoires in COVID-19. Repertoires were generated with immunoSEQ multiplex PCR, while TCRdb's copy carries only in-frame clones and drops some. The data contain some 220,000 clones, 80% to 90% of them seen just once; the ten biggest clones take up approximately 3.3%. Sequenced material: PBMCs or T cells enriched from blood (not recorded which). The source is a woman between 45 and 60 years old in a cohort exposed to, infected with or recovered from COVID-19 (not recorded which).

The V and J genes are TRBV12-3 or TRBV12-4 and TRBJ1-5; maybe TRBD1 (6 bases). V lost 9 bases, J lost 6 bases, and 15 bases lay in between. This CDR3 region has 13 residues. Written as DNA, the CDR3 is TGTGCCAGTACGTTGGGGGCTCCTCAGCCCCAGCATTTT. Amino acids: CASTLGAPQPQHF.

V is TRBV27 and J is TRBJ2-2; D unresolved. The CDR3 is 15 amino acids. Trimming left V 3 bases short and J 5 bases short, with 13 bases between. Germline CDR1 and CDR2: MNHEY and SMNVEV (reference sequence). The CDR3 DNA follows: TGTGCCAGCAGTTTGGCAGGCGTCACTACCGGGGAGCTGTTTTTT. As protein: CASSLAGVTTGELFF.

The V gene is TRBV6-5, the J gene TRBJ1-4; D is perhaps TRBD1 (5 bases). The CDR3 contains 15 residues. V shed 6 bases and J shed 3 bases, with 14 bases lying between them. From germline, CDR1 is MNHEY and CDR2 SVGAGI. The CDR3 loop is CASSPLRGANEKLFF. DNA for the CDR3: TGTGCCAGCAGCCCCCTCCGGGGGGCTAATGAAAAACTGTTTTTT.

The chain combines TRBV2 with TRBJ1-3; a weak D match, TRBD1 (5 bases). Germline V gene lookup returns CDR1 SNHLY and CDR2 FYNNEI. Between the trimmed V and J ends, which lost 2 bases and 2 bases, there was a span of 16 bases. The CDR3 is 17 amino acids. The CDR3: CASSEQGQGFTGNTIYF. The CDR3 DNA is TGTGCCAGCAGTGAACAGGGCCAGGGTTTCACTGGAAACACCATATATTTT.

The CDR3 reads CASSLGIGRDLSGNTIYF. CDR3 nucleotide sequence: TGTGCCAGCAGTTTAGGGATAGGGAGGGACCTCTCTGGAAACACCATATATTTT. This sequence joins TRBV28 and TRBJ1-3; tentative D call: TRBD1 (5 bases). Trimming pared 2 bases from V and 0 bases from J, leaving 17 bases between. The length of the CDR3 is 18 residues. Germline CDR1 is MDHEN and CDR2 is SYDVKM.